Presented here are 20 T cell receptor beta chains from one specimen sequenced in a study of Tregs in tolerant kidney transplant recipients. Produced via immunoSEQ multiplex PCR; TCRdb's table is partial and in-frame only. The sample yields 69,000 or so clones, less than 90% seen once. The source material was CD4+ T cells from blood, sampled before the transplant. These receptors were taken from a human donor who received a combined kidney and bone marrow transplant.

CDR3 protein: CASSLGVFLQGAAETQYF. The DNA of the CDR3 is TGTGCCAGCAGCTTAGGAGTATTCTTACAGGGGGCCGCTGAGACCCAGTACTTC. The V call is TRBV7-8, the J call TRBJ2-5; TRBD1 matches at 9 bases. CDR1 and CDR2 from the germline V gene are SGHVS and FQNEAQ. This CDR3 has 18 residues. V lost 1 base, J lost 5 bases, and 14 bases stayed unmatched.

The chain employs TRBV27 and TRBJ2-3; tentative D call: TRBD1 (5 bases). The CDR3 has 14 amino acids. V was cut by 4 bases and J by 2 bases, with 10 bases left in between. Germline V lookup: CDR1 MNHEY, CDR2 SMNVEV (reference sequence). The CDR3 reads CASSWAGSTDTQYF. CDR3 nucleotide sequence: TGTGCCAGCAGTTGGGCAGGGTCCACAGATACGCAGTATTTT.

This chain joins TRBV27 and TRBJ2-1, with a weak D call TRBD2 (5 bases). Trimming stripped 1 base from V and 5 bases from J, with 15 bases between. This CDR3 is 16 amino acids long. Germline loops: CDR1 MNHEY, CDR2 SMNVEV (reference sequence). The CDR3 DNA reads TGTGCCAGCAGTTTATTCGGCGGGTGGGCGCACAATGAGCAGTTCTTC. Translation gives CASSLFGGWAHNEQFF.

V and J are TRBV19 and TRBJ1-1; 11 positions match TRBD1. CDR1 and CDR2 (germline): LNHDA, SQIVND (reference sequence). V shed 5 bases and J 3 bases; nucleotides not matched to a gene: 8. This CDR3 is built from 16 residues. CDR3 in DNA: TGTGCCAGTAGTGCCCCCGGACAGGGGGCGCACACTGAAGCTTTCTTT. This gives the protein CASSAPGQGAHTEAFF.

The chain uses TRBV25-1 and TRBJ2-7; 10 nucleotides line up with TRBD1. Trimming removed 5 bases from V and 5 bases from J; junction bases left unmatched: 9. The length of the CDR3 is 15 residues. CDR1 MGHDK and CDR2 SYGVNS come from the germline V gene. The CDR3: CASSLPGQGTHEQYF. The CDR3, as DNA: TGTGCCAGCAGTCTTCCGGGACAGGGGACCCACGAGCAGTACTTC.

The rearrangement links TRBV19 to TRBJ2-1, with D possibly matching TRBD1 (5 bases). Germline values: CDR1 LNHDA, CDR2 SQIVND (reference sequence). Trimming took 3 bases from V and 8 from J, leaving 11 bases between them. The length of the CDR3 is 13 residues. The CDR3 DNA reads TGTGCCAGTAGTATCCCAGGGAATCATGAGCAGTTCTTC. Translating it yields CASSIPGNHEQFF.

This clone was detected once. The same CDR3 arises from other DNA sequences in this sample as well. As DNA, the CDR3 is TGTGCCAGTAAAGGAGGGACAGATACGCAGTATTTT. Its protein product is CASKGGTDTQYF. The chain carries TRBV19 and TRBJ2-3, with a tentative D call TRBD2 (6 bases). The germline V and J ends were trimmed by 7 bases and 3 bases, with 8 bases remaining between them. CDR1 is LNHDA, CDR2 SQIVND, per germline (reference sequence). The CDR3 has 12 residues.

This clone has a handful of counts. The chain uses TRBV29-1 and TRBJ2-7; no clear D. In germline, CDR1 is SQVTM, CDR2 ANQGSEA. With 6 bases removed from V and 3 bases from J, the gap between germline ends came to 15 bases. This CDR3 is 13 amino acids long. CDR3 bases: TGCAGCGTCGCGGATAGTATTGGCTACGAGCAGTACTTC. Protein: CSVADSIGYEQYF.

The chain recombines TRBV28 with TRBJ1-5; D is uncertain. Trimming removed 3 bases at V and 6 bases at J, with 6 bases between. This CDR3 region has 12 residues. CDR1 and CDR2 from the germline V gene are MDHEN and SYDVKM. CDR3 in amino acids: CASSLGSQPQHF. The CDR3 DNA follows: TGTGCCAGCAGTTTGGGGAGTCAGCCCCAGCATTTT.

The rearrangement links TRBV11-2 to TRBJ2-3, with D possibly being TRBD2 (5 bases). CDR1 is SGHAT, CDR2 FQNNGV, per germline. Trimming shortened V by 2 bases and J by 7 bases, and 16 bases separated the two germline ends. This CDR3 contains 15 residues. CDR3 sequence (DNA): TGTGCCAGCAGCTTAACAGCGGATCGATCCTATACGCAGTATTTT. It is translated as CASSLTADRSYTQYF.

This chain links TRBV29-1 with TRBJ2-2; a weak D match, TRBD2 (7 bases). Germline values: CDR1 SQVTM, CDR2 ANQGSEA. Trimming took 4 bases from V and 6 from J, leaving 15 bases between them. The CDR3 sequence is 14 residues long. The chain's CDR3 is CSVVGGGFAGELFF. In nucleotides, the CDR3 is TGCAGCGTTGTGGGGGGGGGCTTCGCCGGGGAGCTGTTTTTT.

The chain links TRBV6-9 to TRBJ2-7; possible D gene TRBD2, 5 bases. Trimming removed 3 bases from V and 3 bases from J, with 12 bases in between. CDR1 is MNHGY and CDR2 is SVAAGI in the germline V gene. The CDR3 consists of 14 residues. CDR3 sequence: CASSYRRGVYEQYF. In DNA form, the CDR3 reads TGTGCCAGCAGTTACAGACGGGGAGTCTACGAGCAGTACTTC.

The rearrangement uses TRBV11-3 and TRBJ2-3; D gene uncertain. The CDR3 consists of 13 residues. Trimming took 0 bases from V and 1 from J, leaving 2 bases between them. CDR1 is SGHNT and CDR2 is YENEEA in the germline V gene. CDR3: CASSLDGTDTQYF. Here the CDR3 DNA reads TGTGCCAGCAGCTTAGACGGCACAGATACGCAGTATTTT.

The rearrangement uses TRBV28 and TRBJ2-1; tentative D call: TRBD2 (6 bases). Looked up from germline, CDR1 is MDHEN and CDR2 is SYDVKM. Deletions cut 8 bases from V and 9 bases from J, with 14 bases between. The CDR3 length is 12 residues. The DNA of the CDR3 is TGTGCCAGCGGCTTGAGGGGAGGTGAGCAGTTCTTC. It translates to CASGLRGGEQFF.

The sample holds one count of this clone. The rearrangement uses TRBV28 and TRBJ1-5; weak D call: TRBD1 (6 bases). CDR3 length equals 15 residues. Looked up from germline, CDR1 is MDHEN and CDR2 is SYDVKM. The V end lost 6 bases, the J end lost 0 bases, and 12 bases lay between the germline ends. The CDR3 DNA reads TGTGCCAGCAGCACGGACAGCGATAGCAATCAGCCCCAGCATTTT. It translates to CASSTDSDSNQPQHF. The entire variable domain, with the rest obtained from reference TRBV28 and TRBJ1-5, is as follows: DVKVTQSSRYLVKRTGEKVFLECVQDMDHENMFWYRQDPGLGLRLIYFSYDVKMKEKGDIPEGYSVSREKKERFSLILESASTNQTSMYLCASSTDSDSNQPQHFGDGTRLSIL.

This clone came up once. This rearrangement joins TRBV23-1 to TRBJ2-1, with 11 bases aligning to TRBD2. TRBV23-1 is sorted into the ORF group, with uncertain function. CDR3 length equals 24 residues. The ends lost 2 bases at V and 4 bases at J; junction bases unmatched: 28. CDR3 sequence reads: CASSQPDREVATSGTHFIYNEQFF. The CDR3 bases are TGCGCCAGCAGTCAACCGGACAGGGAAGTCGCGACTAGCGGGACACACTTTATATACAATGAGCAGTTCTTC.

V and J are TRBV7-9 and TRBJ2-1; 9 nucleotides line up with TRBD1. CDR3 size: 14 residues. V lost 5 bases and J lost 5; bases outside the gene matches: 4. CDR1 is SEHNR, CDR2 FQNEAQ, per germline (reference sequence). CDR3: CASSKRTGDNEQFF. The CDR3 nucleotides are TGTGCCAGCAGCAAACGGACAGGGGACAATGAGCAGTTCTTC. Looking up the rest from reference TRBV7-9 and TRBJ2-1 gives the full variable domain: DTGVSQNPRHKITKRGQNVTFRCDPISEHNRLYWYRQTLGQGPEFLTYFQNEAQLEKSRLLSDRFSAERPKGSFSTLEIQRTEQGDSAMYLCASSKRTGDNEQFFGPGTRLTVL.

This clone has a single count. The CDR3 DNA follows: TGTGCCAGCACCCCTTTCGGACAGGGCTTAGGTGGCTACACCTTC. It is translated as CASTPFGQGLGGYTF. V gene TRBV2 combines with J gene TRBJ1-2; TRBD1 matches 8 bases. The germline gives CDR1 SNHLY, CDR2 FYNNEI. Losses at the gene ends were 7 bases for V and 7 bases for J; bases not matched to a gene: 14. The CDR3 totals 15 residues.

The chain is built from TRBV19 and TRBJ2-1; TRBD2 matches 12 bases. CDR1 and CDR2 from the germline V gene are LNHDA and SQIVND (reference sequence). V was clipped by 3 bases and J by 9 bases; unmatched bases: 9. This CDR3 region has 16 residues. The CDR3 protein is CASSIGLAGHGPEQFF. DNA of the CDR3: TGTGCCAGTAGTATCGGACTAGCGGGACACGGCCCTGAGCAGTTCTTC.

The table lists this clone with a count of one. The chain couples TRBV28 to TRBJ1-2; 8 positions match TRBD1. Losses at the gene ends were 5 bases for V and 7 bases for J; bases not matched to a gene: 9. Looked up from germline, CDR1 is MDHEN and CDR2 is SYDVKM. The CDR3 totals 14 residues. Here the CDR3 DNA reads TGTGCCAGCAGTACCAGGACAGGGTATAGTGGCTACACCTTC. As protein: CASSTRTGYSGYTF.